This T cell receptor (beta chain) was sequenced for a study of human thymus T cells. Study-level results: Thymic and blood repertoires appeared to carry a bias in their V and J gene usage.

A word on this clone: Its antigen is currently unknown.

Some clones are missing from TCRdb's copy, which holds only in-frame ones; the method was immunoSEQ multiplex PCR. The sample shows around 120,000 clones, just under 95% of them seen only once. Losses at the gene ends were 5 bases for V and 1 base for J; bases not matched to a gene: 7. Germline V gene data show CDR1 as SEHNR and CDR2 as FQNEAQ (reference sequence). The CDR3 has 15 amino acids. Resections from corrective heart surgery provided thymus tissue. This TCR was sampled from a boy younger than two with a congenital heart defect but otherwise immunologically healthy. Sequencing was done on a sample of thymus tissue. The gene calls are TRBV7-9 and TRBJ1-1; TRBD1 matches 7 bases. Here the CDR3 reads CASSNRQGTNTEAFF. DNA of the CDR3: TGTGCCAGCAGCAATCGACAGGGAACGAACACTGAAGCTTTCTTT.